Shown below are 3 T cell receptor beta chains from a single sample sequenced in a study of early T cells in non-severe SARS-CoV-2 infection. One entry per CDR3 protein results from TCRdb running MiXCR on the 5' RACE reads. The table lists fewer than 120,000 distinct CDR3 sequences, around 12% of them singletons. Sample: whole blood, taken at baseline. Every receptor here comes from an adult who was a healthcare worker with PCR-confirmed SARS-CoV-2 infection or an uninfected control (not recorded which).

This clonotype was detected ten times or more. The chain has TRBV12-3 or TRBV12-4 and TRBJ2-1; no reliable D call. The V end lost 4 bases, the J end lost 10 bases, and 14 bases lay between the germline ends. The CDR3 length is 13 residues. In DNA form, the CDR3 reads TGTGCCAGCAGTTCTAGAGTTGTCGGGGAGCAGTTCTTC. Residues: CASSSRVVGEQFF.

This clonotype has a handful of counts. This chain connects TRBV5-1 to TRBJ1-1; D perhaps matches TRBD1 (5 bases). CDR1 is SGHRS and CDR2 is YFSETQ in the germline V gene. The CDR3 runs 14 residues. Trimming stripped 4 bases from V and 3 bases from J, with 13 bases between. The CDR3 bases are TGCGCCAGCAGCCCCAGGGCGGGGGACACTGAAGCTTTCTTT. Its translation is CASSPRAGDTEAFF.

This sequence joins TRBV20-1 and TRBJ2-1; TRBD2 matches at 10 bases. Looked up from germline, CDR1 is DFQATT and CDR2 is SNEGSKA (reference sequence). V shed 5 bases, J shed 3 bases, and the junction held 16 bases outside the gene matches. CDR3 length equals 18 residues. The CDR3 loop reads CSASPWAIAGGRYNEQFF. CDR3 DNA sequence: TGCAGTGCTTCCCCCTGGGCGATAGCGGGGGGACGCTACAATGAGCAGTTCTTC.